The sequence of this TCR beta chain was determined in a study of cytomegalovirus exposure and HLA in healthy donors. Study-wide points: TCR sequences were mostly rare, though some public TCRs occurred in many donors. Later analysis placed DRB1 highest and HLA-C lowest in TCR association rates, which differed by HLA locus. It was confirmed in vitro that three of the CMV-associated chains were specific for CMV antigens.

PCR was performed using 60 Vbeta and 13 Jbeta primers. The protocol was immunoSEQ multiplex PCR, while the TCRdb copy is restricted to in-frame clones and leaves out a portion. The sample lists approximately 140,000 clones; roughly four fifths were seen once. In germline, CDR1 is MNHEY, CDR2 SVGAGI. The CDR3 contains 13 residues. V lost 7 bases and J 1 base, leaving 8 bases between the germline ends. Note on this clone: Its antigen is undetermined.

This receptor was identified in a woman between 40 and 50 years old in good health and CMV-seronegative. The chain recombines TRBV6-5 with TRBJ2-1; possibly TRBD2 for D (6 bases). Sequencing was carried out using PBMCs. In DNA, the CDR3 is TGTGCCAGCAAAGCGGGTTCCTACAATGAGCAGTTCTTC. It encodes CASKAGSYNEQFF.